This T cell receptor beta chain was identified during a study of response to subunit inactivated influenza vaccine. This clonotype came up a few times. Its cognate antigen is unknown. Findings and limits, study-wide: Only a handful of new T cells, the authors suggested, are recruited with each seasonal influenza vaccination.

Trimming removed 3 bases from V and 5 bases from J; junction bases left unmatched: 6. CDR3 size: 14 residues. The germline V gene encodes CDR1 SGHRS and CDR2 YFSETQ. TCRdb re-called the RT-PCR reads with MiXCR, one entry per CDR3 protein. Among roughly 500,000 distinct CDR3 sequences, less than 30% were seen once, and the ten largest hold over 1.5%. The chain joins TRBV5-1 to TRBJ2-7; 9 positions agree with TRBD1. Sequences were derived from CD4+ T cells sorted from PBMCs, sampled roughly 5 days after vaccination. The receptor comes from a man aged 50 to 60 who received an inactivated influenza vaccine. CDR3 in amino acids: CASSYGTGLDEQYF. CDR3 sequence (DNA): TGCGCCAGCAGCTATGGGACAGGGCTGGACGAGCAGTACTTC.